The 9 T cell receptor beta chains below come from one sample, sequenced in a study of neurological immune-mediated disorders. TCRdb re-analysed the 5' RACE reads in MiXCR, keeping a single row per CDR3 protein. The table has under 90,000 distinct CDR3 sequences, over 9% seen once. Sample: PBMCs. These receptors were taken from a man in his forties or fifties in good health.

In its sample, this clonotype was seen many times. The CDR3 nucleotides read TGCAGCGTGAATAGCGGGGGGGCGGGTGAGCAGTACTTC. Translated: CSVNSGGAGEQYF. V is TRBV29-1 and J is TRBJ2-7, with 11 bases aligning to TRBD2. The germline CDR1 and CDR2 sequences are SQVTM and ANQGSEA. The CDR3 covers 13 residues. J lost 7 bases, V lost 6 bases, and 8 bases had no gene match.

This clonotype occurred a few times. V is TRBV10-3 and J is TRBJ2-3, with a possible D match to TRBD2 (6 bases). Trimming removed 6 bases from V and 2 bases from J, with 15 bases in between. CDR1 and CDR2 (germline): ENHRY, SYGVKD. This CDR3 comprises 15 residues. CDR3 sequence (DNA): TGTGCCATCAGGGGCGGCGGGGCCTCCACAGATACGCAGTATTTT. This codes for CAIRGGGASTDTQYF.

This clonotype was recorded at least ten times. CDR3 in amino acids: CSASRGPVSAGNTIYF. CDR3 in DNA: TGCAGTGCTAGCAGGGGGCCGGTGTCGGCTGGAAACACCATATATTTT. The gene calls are TRBV20-1 and TRBJ1-3, with 8 bases that match TRBD1. V lost 3 bases to trimming and J lost 2 bases; unmatched junction nucleotides: 9. The germline CDR1 and CDR2 sequences are DFQATT and SNEGSKA (reference sequence). The CDR3 totals 16 residues.

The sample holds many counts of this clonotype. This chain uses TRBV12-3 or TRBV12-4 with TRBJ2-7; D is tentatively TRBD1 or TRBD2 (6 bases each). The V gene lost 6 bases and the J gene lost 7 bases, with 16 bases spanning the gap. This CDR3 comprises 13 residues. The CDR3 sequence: CASRAPGAWEQYF. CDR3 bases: TGTGCCAGCAGGGCCCCGGGGGCGTGGGAGCAGTACTTC.

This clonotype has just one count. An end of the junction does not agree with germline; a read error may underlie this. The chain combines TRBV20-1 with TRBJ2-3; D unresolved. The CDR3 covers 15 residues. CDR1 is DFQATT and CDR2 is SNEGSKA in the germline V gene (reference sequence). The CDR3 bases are TGCAGTGCTTCACCGTGCACCCGAAGTCCAGATACTCAGTATTTT. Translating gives CSASPCTRSPDTQYF.

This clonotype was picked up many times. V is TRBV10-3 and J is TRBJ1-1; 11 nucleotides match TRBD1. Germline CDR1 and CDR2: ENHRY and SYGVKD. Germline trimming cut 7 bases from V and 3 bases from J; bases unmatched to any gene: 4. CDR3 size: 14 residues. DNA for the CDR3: TGTGCCATCACCCGGGACAGGGGGGACACTGAAGCTTTCTTT. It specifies CAITRDRGDTEAFF.

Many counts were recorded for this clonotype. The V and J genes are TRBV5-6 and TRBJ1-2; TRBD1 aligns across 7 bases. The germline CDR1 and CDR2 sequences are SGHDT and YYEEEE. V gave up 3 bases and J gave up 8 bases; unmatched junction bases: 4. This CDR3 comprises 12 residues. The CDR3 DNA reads TGTGCCAGCAGCTCGACAGGGTGGGGCTACACCTTC. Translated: CASSSTGWGYTF.

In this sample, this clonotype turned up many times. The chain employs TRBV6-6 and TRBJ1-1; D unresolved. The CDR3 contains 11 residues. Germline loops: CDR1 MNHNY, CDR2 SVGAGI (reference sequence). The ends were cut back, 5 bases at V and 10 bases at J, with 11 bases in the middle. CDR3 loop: CASSRTLGAFF. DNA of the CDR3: TGTGCCAGCAGTAGGACCTTAGGAGCTTTCTTT.

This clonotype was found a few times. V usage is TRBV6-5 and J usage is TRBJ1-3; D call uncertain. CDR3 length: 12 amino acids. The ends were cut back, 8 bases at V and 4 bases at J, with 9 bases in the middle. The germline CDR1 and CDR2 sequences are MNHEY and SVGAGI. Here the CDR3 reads CASGEVGNTIYF. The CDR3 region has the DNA TGTGCCAGCGGAGAAGTAGGAAACACCATATATTTT.